Listed here are 20 T cell receptor beta chains from one sample, sequenced in a study of response to subunit inactivated influenza vaccine. TCRdb redid the calling of the RT-PCR reads with MiXCR, one entry per CDR3 protein. The sample has 650,000 to 700,000 distinct CDR3 sequences, about a sixth seen once; the top ten hold around a tenth. The sample consisted of PBMCs from blood, taken 11 to 12 days after vaccination. The source of these receptors is a man aged 45-65 years who received an inactivated influenza vaccine.

The rearrangement links TRBV12-3 or TRBV12-4 to TRBJ2-5; 8 positions match TRBD2. The CDR3 extends over 15 amino acids. V shed 5 bases, J shed 0 bases, and the junction held 5 bases outside the gene matches. The chain's CDR3 is CASSPGRGNQETQYF. DNA of the CDR3: TGTGCCAGCAGTCCCGGGAGGGGAAACCAAGAGACCCAGTACTTC.

The V and J genes are TRBV6-1 and TRBJ2-7; D possibly corresponds to TRBD1 (5 bases). Germline CDR1 is MNHNS and CDR2 is SASEGT. V was shortened by 7 bases and J by 2 bases, with 12 bases between the two germline ends. The CDR3 has 13 residues. The CDR3 DNA is TGTGCCAGCATCAGGGCAGACACCTACGAGCAGTACTTC. As protein: CASIRADTYEQYF.

V gene TRBV20-1 combines with J gene TRBJ2-5, with TRBD2 as a possible D gene (6 bases). Per the germline V gene, CDR1 is DFQATT and CDR2 is SNEGSKA (reference sequence). The CDR3 extends over 15 amino acids. With 1 base removed from V and 0 bases from J, the gap between germline ends came to 12 bases. The CDR3 reads CSARGRPGDQETQYF. As DNA, the CDR3 is TGCAGTGCTAGAGGAAGGCCGGGGGACCAAGAGACCCAGTACTTC.

The chain is built from TRBV7-8 and TRBJ2-3; TRBD1 matches at 11 bases. There are 16 residues in the CDR3. Trimming at V came to 3 bases and at J to 0 bases, leaving 2 bases not matched to a gene. Germline CDR1 and CDR2: SGHVS and FQNEAQ. The CDR3 region has the DNA TGTGCCAGCAGCTTGGACAGGGGGCGAAGCACAGATACGCAGTATTTT. Amino acid sequence: CASSLDRGRSTDTQYF.

J is TRBJ2-3 and V is TRBV3-1; TRBD2 aligns across 7 bases. V shed 1 base, J shed 3 bases, and the junction held 4 bases outside the gene matches. CDR3 length equals 15 residues. Germline-derived CDR1 and CDR2 are LGHDT and YNNKEL (reference sequence). The CDR3 loop is CASSQGISGTDTQYF. The DNA of the CDR3 is TGTGCCAGCAGCCAAGGGATTAGCGGGACAGATACGCAGTATTTT.

This clonotype has only a few counts. In DNA, the CDR3 is TGTGCCAGCAGCCCGACAGGGGTAGGACAGCCCCAGCATTTT. Amino acids: CASSPTGVGQPQHF. This chain uses TRBV7-2 with TRBJ1-5, with TRBD1 matching 8 bases. From germline, CDR1 is SGHTA and CDR2 FQGNSA. V was clipped by 5 bases and J by 7 bases; unmatched bases: 7. The CDR3 spans 14 residues.

The chain combines TRBV11-2 with TRBJ1-1; unclear D gene. Germline V CDR1 and CDR2: SGHAT, FQNNGV. Trimming pared 3 bases from V and 1 base from J, leaving 6 bases between. The CDR3 is made up of 13 amino acids. The CDR3 DNA sequence: TGTGCCAGCAGCTTTGTGTGGAACACTGAAGCTTTCTTT. It yields the protein CASSFVWNTEAFF.

This clonotype was seen only a few times. In DNA form, the CDR3 reads TGTGCCAGCAGTGAATATGGGACAGACAGCACAGATACGCAGTATTTT. Encoded protein: CASSEYGTDSTDTQYF. This chain uses TRBV25-1 with TRBJ2-3, with 7 bases aligning to TRBD1. Germline V CDR1 and CDR2: MGHDK, SYGVNS. The junction had 3 bases not matched to a gene; V was cut back by 0 bases and J by 0 bases. The CDR3 extends over 16 amino acids. The entire variable domain, with the rest obtained from reference TRBV25-1 and TRBJ2-3, is as follows: EADIYQTPRYLVIGTGKKITLECSQTMGHDKMYWYQQDPGMELHLIHYSYGVNSTEKGDLSSESTVSRIRTEHFPLTLESARPSHTSQYLCASSEYGTDSTDTQYFGPGTRLTVL.

This clonotype was observed a few times. The chain uses TRBV11-2 and TRBJ2-4; TRBD2 matches 9 bases. The CDR3 extends over 15 amino acids. Trimming at V came to 3 bases and at J to 9 bases, leaving 9 bases not matched to a gene. Germline assignment: CDR1 SGHAT and CDR2 FQNNGV. The CDR3 bases are TGTGCCAGCAGCTTCGGCGGGAGGGCGTTTGGCATTCAGTACTTC. Translation gives CASSFGGRAFGIQYF.

The chain links TRBV12-3 or TRBV12-4 to TRBJ2-3; D remains ambiguous. The CDR3 contains 13 residues. The germline V and J ends were trimmed by 2 bases and 5 bases, with 8 bases remaining between them. Here the CDR3 DNA reads TGTGCCAGCAGTTTATTTCTAGTAGATACGCAGTATTTT. This sequence encodes CASSLFLVDTQYF.

The chain combines TRBV20-1 with TRBJ1-5; D gene ambiguous. Trimming took 7 bases from V and 5 from J, leaving 15 bases between them. The germline gives CDR1 DFQATT, CDR2 SNEGSKA (reference sequence). This CDR3 is 13 amino acids long. This CDR3 is CSVPGGPHQPQHF. CDR3 coding DNA: TGCAGTGTCCCCGGCGGCCCTCATCAGCCCCAGCATTTT.

The chain joins TRBV28 to TRBJ1-1; the match to TRBD1 covers 7 bases. Germline V gene lookup returns CDR1 MDHEN and CDR2 SYDVKM. This CDR3 comprises 14 residues. Losses at the gene ends were 7 bases for V and 0 bases for J; bases not matched to a gene: 5. Here the CDR3 reads CASTLTGLNTEAFF. The CDR3 region has the DNA TGTGCCAGCACTTTGACAGGGCTGAACACTGAAGCTTTCTTT.

This clonotype was observed a few times. The rearrangement uses TRBV19 and TRBJ1-5; the D is unclear. V lost 8 bases to trimming and J lost 6 bases, with 20 bases between them. The germline V gene encodes CDR1 LNHDA and CDR2 SQIVND (reference sequence). The CDR3 length is 15 residues. DNA for the CDR3: TGTGCCAGTCGACGGCTGACCCGGGAGGTTCAGCCCCAGCATTTT. Protein: CASRRLTREVQPQHF. The full variable domain, with the rest looked up from reference TRBV19 and TRBJ1-5, is DGGITQSPKYLFRKEGQNVTLSCEQNLNHDAMYWYRQDPGQGLRLIYYSQIVNDFQKGDIAEGYSVSREKKESFPLTVTSAQKNPTAFYLCASRRLTREVQPQHFGDGTRLSIL.

This clonotype was seen a few times. The V call is TRBV7-2, the J call TRBJ2-1; TRBD2 matches 10 bases. Germline-derived CDR1 and CDR2 are SGHTA and FQGNSA. V was clipped by 0 bases and J by 1 base; unmatched bases: 6. The length of the CDR3 is 18 residues. For the CDR3, the DNA is TGTGCCAGCAGCTTAGCGATAAGCGGGAGGGCTTCCTACAATGAGCAGTTCTTC. It specifies CASSLAISGRASYNEQFF.

The chain joins TRBV29-1 to TRBJ2-2, with 8 bases lining up with TRBD1. The CDR3 covers 15 residues. The germline CDR1 and CDR2 sequences are SQVTM and ANQGSEA. Losses at the gene ends were 6 bases for V and 1 base for J; bases not matched to a gene: 7. As DNA, the CDR3 is TGCAGCGTCACAGGGGGTATGGTGAACACCGGGGAGCTGTTTTTT. This encodes CSVTGGMVNTGELFF.

This clonotype was counted between two and nine times. V gene TRBV5-5 combines with J gene TRBJ2-7; 11 bases align to TRBD1. Losses at the gene ends were 7 bases for V and 7 bases for J; bases not matched to a gene: 10. Per the germline V gene, CDR1 is SGHKS and CDR2 is YYEKEE (reference sequence). This CDR3 has 14 residues. CDR3 DNA: TGTGCCAGCCGATGGGACAGGGGGAATAGGGAGCAGTACTTC. Translating gives CASRWDRGNREQYF.

The CDR3 region is CASSLIPTGTDSYNEQFF. Written as DNA, the CDR3 is TGTGCCAGCAGCCTAATACCGACCGGGACCGACTCCTACAATGAGCAGTTCTTC. The V and J genes are TRBV7-8 and TRBJ2-1; either TRBD1 or TRBD2 may fit D (5 bases each). CDR1 and CDR2 from the germline V gene are SGHVS and FQNEAQ. This CDR3 has 18 residues. V shed 5 bases and J shed 0 bases, with 20 bases lying between them. The complete variable domain, with remaining parts taken from reference TRBV7-8 and TRBJ2-1, reads GAGVSQSPRYKVAKRGQDVALRCDPISGHVSLFWYQQALGQGPEFLTYFQNEAQLDKSGLPSDRFFAERPEGSVSTLKIQRTQQEDSAVYLCASSLIPTGTDSYNEQFFGPGTRLTVL.

Only one count was recorded for this clonotype. V usage is TRBV20-1 and J usage is TRBJ2-7; D is perhaps TRBD1 or TRBD2 (5 bases each). Germline V lookup: CDR1 DFQATT, CDR2 SNEGSKA (reference sequence). The CDR3 length is 14 residues. V dropped 4 bases and J dropped 4 bases, with 17 bases sitting between them. The CDR3 protein is CSAIGAVGAYEQYF. CDR3 coding DNA: TGCAGTGCTATCGGGGCGGTCGGAGCTTACGAGCAGTACTTC.

This clonotype has a handful of counts. This chain joins TRBV12-3 or TRBV12-4 and TRBJ2-3; 12 nucleotides agree with TRBD2. The CDR3 loop spans 16 amino acids. Unmatched junction bases numbered 11, after V lost 4 bases and J lost 9 bases. The CDR3 reads CASSSPGLAGPKTQYF. For the CDR3, the DNA is TGTGCCAGCAGTTCTCCGGGACTAGCGGGCCCGAAAACGCAGTATTTT.

In regard to this clonotype: The junction and the germline gene differ at one end; a read error may be behind it. The V call is TRBV6-1, the J call TRBJ2-1, with TRBD1 as a possible D gene (5 bases). The CDR3 extends over 14 amino acids. CDR1 and CDR2 from the germline V gene are MNHNS and SASEGT. The CDR3 DNA reads as TGTGCCAGCAGTGAAGCCCCAGGGAACAATGAGCAGTGCTTC. Translated: CASSEAPGNNEQCF.